This TCR beta chain was captured by sequencing in a study of a mutant IDH1 vaccine in newly diagnosed glioma. Time point defined: week 35, safety follow-up. Mutant IDH1 20-mer peptide, at 300 ug, made up each vaccine dose, with topical imiquimod. Study-level points and caveats: A vaccine-induced immune response developed in around 92% of the patients.

Clones were sequenced by immunoSEQ multiplex PCR, and TCRdb holds only the in-frame ones, with some missing. Among roughly 26,000 clones listed, approximately 87% were seen once. This clone was seen a single time. Its antigen is currently unknown. V trimming: 2 bases; J trimming: 3 bases; junction bases outside the gene matches: 6. Germline values: CDR1 SGDLS, CDR2 YYNGEE. This CDR3 is 15 amino acids long. The source of this sequence is a man between 25 and 39 years old with glioma. Material: PBMCs, obtained from a glioma patient whose treatment included an IDH1 peptide vaccine. The chain links TRBV9 to TRBJ1-1, with TRBD1 matching 8 bases. Here the CDR3 reads CASSVGQGLDTEAFF. The CDR3 nucleotides are TGTGCCAGCAGCGTTGGACAGGGTTTGGACACTGAAGCTTTCTTT.